This is a list of T cell receptor beta chains from one sample in a study of T cells in Graves' hyperthyroidism and ophthalmopathy. TCRdb re-derived calls from the multiplex PCR reads in MiXCR, one entry per CDR3 protein. In the table there are about 530,000 distinct CDR3 sequences, under 20% of which are singletons. The sequencing input was blood. The origin of the receptors is a woman between 18 and 29 years old with Graves' ophthalmopathy. Each CDR3 is given with its conserved first and last residue. A D gene is named only where the DNA matches it firmly. Size values are once, few and many counts, or a class for expanded clones, and some rows have none.

CDR3nt: TGTGCCAGCAGCGTAGCCGGAGATTCACCCCTCCACTTT; CDR3aa: CASSVAGDSPLHF; v_gene: TRBV9; abundance: many; d_gene: .; j_gene: TRBJ1-6
CDR3nt: TGTGCCAGCAGTTTCCCCGACGGCTTCTATGGCTACACCTTC; CDR3aa: CASSFPDGFYGYTF; v_gene: TRBV12-3/TRBV12-4; abundance: .; d_gene: .; j_gene: TRBJ1-2
CDR3nt: TGTGCCAGCAGGCCGCGGGAGAACTCCCACGAGCAGTACTTC; CDR3aa: CASRPRENSHEQYF; v_gene: TRBV3-1; abundance: .; d_gene: TRBD2; j_gene: TRBJ2-7
CDR3nt: TGCAGCGTTGGGGACGGACCCTTCAACGAGCAGTACTTC; CDR3aa: CSVGDGPFNEQYF; v_gene: TRBV29-1; abundance: .; d_gene: .; j_gene: TRBJ2-7
CDR3nt: TGTGCCAGCAGCTTGTTTCCAGGGCAAGAGACCCAGTACTTC; CDR3aa: CASSLFPGQETQYF; v_gene: TRBV5-6; abundance: .; d_gene: .; j_gene: TRBJ2-5
CDR3nt: TGTGCCAGCAGTGCCGGGACTTATCGCGAGCAGTACTTC; CDR3aa: CASSAGTYREQYF; v_gene: TRBV28; abundance: few; d_gene: .; j_gene: TRBJ2-7
CDR3nt: TGTGCCAGCAGTTACTCAATTTGGGGGACCCAAGAGACCCAGTACTTC; CDR3aa: CASSYSIWGTQETQYF; v_gene: TRBV6-5; abundance: many; d_gene: .; j_gene: TRBJ2-5
CDR3nt: TGTGCCAGCAGTACCAGGGACAGGATCTATGGCTACACCTTC; CDR3aa: CASSTRDRIYGYTF; v_gene: TRBV6-1; abundance: .; d_gene: TRBD1; j_gene: TRBJ1-2
CDR3nt: TGTGCCAGCAGTTCCCTAAGGGACAGGGGCAGAGATCAGCCCCAGCATTTT; CDR3aa: CASSSLRDRGRDQPQHF; v_gene: TRBV6-2/TRBV6-3; abundance: few; d_gene: TRBD1; j_gene: TRBJ1-5
CDR3nt: TGTGCCAGCGGGGGACTGACAGACTATAATTCACCCCTCCACTTT; CDR3aa: CASGGLTDYNSPLHF; v_gene: TRBV19; abundance: few; d_gene: .; j_gene: TRBJ1-6
CDR3nt: TGTGCCAGCAGCTACTCGGAGTCCTACAATGAGCAGTTCTTC; CDR3aa: CASSYSESYNEQFF; v_gene: TRBV13; abundance: many; d_gene: .; j_gene: TRBJ2-1
CDR3nt: TGTGCCAGCAGCCCTAGGTCGGAGGCGAATGGCTACACCTTC; CDR3aa: CASSPRSEANGYTF; v_gene: TRBV7-3; abundance: many; d_gene: .; j_gene: TRBJ1-2
CDR3nt: TGTGCCAGCACGGATCGTGGGTCCTACGAGCAGTACTTC; CDR3aa: CASTDRGSYEQYF; v_gene: TRBV27; abundance: many; d_gene: .; j_gene: TRBJ2-7
CDR3nt: TGTGCCAGCAGTTTAATCATCAAGGCAACCCAAGAGACCCAGTACTTC; CDR3aa: CASSLIIKATQETQYF; v_gene: TRBV12-3/TRBV12-4; abundance: .; d_gene: .; j_gene: TRBJ2-5
CDR3nt: TGTGCCAGCAGCCTTAGAGCCCCTGGCAATGAGCAGTTCTTC; CDR3aa: CASSLRAPGNEQFF; v_gene: TRBV5-5; abundance: .; d_gene: .; j_gene: TRBJ2-1
CDR3nt: TGTGCCTGGAGTTCGGGCCCTAATGAAAAACTGTTTTTT; CDR3aa: CAWSSGPNEKLFF; v_gene: TRBV30; abundance: many; d_gene: .; j_gene: TRBJ1-4
CDR3nt: TGTGCCAGCAGCCCAACTAGCGGGCCCAATCAAGAGACCCAGTACTTC; CDR3aa: CASSPTSGPNQETQYF; v_gene: TRBV11-3; abundance: .; d_gene: TRBD2; j_gene: TRBJ2-5
CDR3nt: TGTGCCAGCAGCCAAGGTTCGTTAGGTTCGTTTTACCAAGAGACCCAGTACTTC; CDR3aa: CASSQGSLGSFYQETQYF; v_gene: TRBV3-1; abundance: few; d_gene: .; j_gene: TRBJ2-5
CDR3nt: TGTGCCAGCAGCCTCCGCGGGGGCGGGAGTGCCAGGTCCGGTGAGCAGTTCTTC; CDR3aa: CASSLRGGGSARSGEQFF; v_gene: TRBV7-9; abundance: .; d_gene: .; j_gene: TRBJ2-1
CDR3nt: TGCAGTGCCTTCCCCGGGTTATGGACCGGGGAGCTGTTTTTT; CDR3aa: CSAFPGLWTGELFF; v_gene: TRBV20-1; abundance: .; d_gene: .; j_gene: TRBJ2-2
CDR3nt: TGTGCCAGCAGTGAAGGAGGGGGACTAATGAACACTGAAGCTTTCTTT; CDR3aa: CASSEGGGLMNTEAFF; v_gene: TRBV6-1; abundance: many; d_gene: .; j_gene: TRBJ1-1
CDR3nt: TGCGCCAGCAGCCCGCACCCCACCCCCGGGGAGCTGTTTTTT; CDR3aa: CASSPHPTPGELFF; v_gene: TRBV4-3; abundance: .; d_gene: .; j_gene: TRBJ2-2
CDR3nt: TGTGCCAGCAGCCACCCGGCAGGGTTGAGCACTGAAGCTTTCTTT; CDR3aa: CASSHPAGLSTEAFF; v_gene: TRBV7-2; abundance: .; d_gene: .; j_gene: TRBJ1-1
CDR3nt: TGTGCCAGCTGCTATACAGGGGGCAGTGGTGGCTACACCTTC; CDR3aa: CASCYTGGSGGYTF; v_gene: TRBV27; abundance: few; d_gene: TRBD1; j_gene: TRBJ1-2
CDR3nt: TGTGCCAGCAGCCCGGACGGATACTACGAGCAGTACTTC; CDR3aa: CASSPDGYYEQYF; v_gene: TRBV12-3/TRBV12-4; abundance: many; d_gene: .; j_gene: TRBJ2-7
CDR3nt: TGTGCCTGGGGGGGGAGAGGGGGCGCCTACGAGCAGTACTTC; CDR3aa: CAWGGRGGAYEQYF; v_gene: TRBV30; abundance: .; d_gene: .; j_gene: TRBJ2-7
CDR3nt: TGCAGTGCTAGGTACCAGGGACGATTCGAGCAGTACTTC; CDR3aa: CSARYQGRFEQYF; v_gene: TRBV20-1; abundance: .; d_gene: .; j_gene: TRBJ2-7
CDR3nt: TGTGCCAGCAGTTACTCCGCGGGATTCAACTATGGCTACACCTTC; CDR3aa: CASSYSAGFNYGYTF; v_gene: TRBV6-5; abundance: many; d_gene: .; j_gene: TRBJ1-2
CDR3nt: TGCGCCAGCAGCCAAAGGGGACAGGGCGGGGATACGCAGTATTTT; CDR3aa: CASSQRGQGGDTQYF; v_gene: TRBV4-3; abundance: .; d_gene: TRBD1; j_gene: TRBJ2-3
CDR3nt: TGTGCCAGCAGGGGAGACAGGCGCCCAGATAACTATGGCTACACCTTC; CDR3aa: CASRGDRRPDNYGYTF; v_gene: TRBV6-2/TRBV6-3; abundance: many; d_gene: .; j_gene: TRBJ1-2
CDR3nt: TGCAGTGCGGGTTCCCCAGGGGGCCTTCTCACAGATACGCAGTATTTT; CDR3aa: CSAGSPGGLLTDTQYF; v_gene: TRBV20-1; abundance: many; d_gene: TRBD1; j_gene: TRBJ2-3
CDR3nt: TGTGCCAGTAGTATTGACAGTGCCTCTGGAAACACCATATATTTT; CDR3aa: CASSIDSASGNTIYF; v_gene: TRBV19; abundance: .; d_gene: .; j_gene: TRBJ1-3
CDR3nt: TGTGCCAGCGAAAGGGGCACCCAAATCACAGATACGCAGTATTTT; CDR3aa: CASERGTQITDTQYF; v_gene: TRBV7-9; abundance: few; d_gene: .; j_gene: TRBJ2-3
CDR3nt: TGTGCCAGCAGTTGGAGGGGACAGATTGATAACACTGAAGCTTTCTTT; CDR3aa: CASSWRGQIDNTEAFF; v_gene: TRBV7-9; abundance: .; d_gene: TRBD1; j_gene: TRBJ1-1
CDR3nt: TGTGCCAGCAGAAGTAGGGACAGGGGGCGACGGATTGAAGCTTTCTTT; CDR3aa: CASRSRDRGRRIEAFF; v_gene: TRBV28; abundance: many; d_gene: TRBD1; j_gene: TRBJ1-1
CDR3nt: TGTGCCAGCAGTGACCGAGACAGGGGGCTTTACGGGGAGCTGTTTTTT; CDR3aa: CASSDRDRGLYGELFF; v_gene: TRBV6-1; abundance: many; d_gene: TRBD1; j_gene: TRBJ2-2
CDR3nt: TGTGCCAGCAGTTCCCCCGTCGGGGGGCGCTGGGGCACTGAAGCTTTCTTT; CDR3aa: CASSSPVGGRWGTEAFF; v_gene: TRBV12-3/TRBV12-4; abundance: many; d_gene: .; j_gene: TRBJ1-1